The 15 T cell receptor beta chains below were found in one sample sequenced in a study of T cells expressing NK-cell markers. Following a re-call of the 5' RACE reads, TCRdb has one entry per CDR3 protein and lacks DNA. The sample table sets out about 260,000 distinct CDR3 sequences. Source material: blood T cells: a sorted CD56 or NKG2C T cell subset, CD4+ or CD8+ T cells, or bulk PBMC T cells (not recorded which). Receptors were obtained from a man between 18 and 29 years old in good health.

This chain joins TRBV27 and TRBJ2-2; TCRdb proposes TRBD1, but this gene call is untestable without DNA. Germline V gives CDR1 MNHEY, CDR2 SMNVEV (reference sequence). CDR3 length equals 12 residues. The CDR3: CASRGQVGELFF.

CDR3 sequence: CASSDLNRSNYPGGQPQHF. The chain recombines TRBV19 with TRBJ1-5; TCRdb's D gene call, TRBD1, goes unchecked for lack of DNA. This CDR3 comprises 19 residues. CDR1 is LNHDA, CDR2 SQIVND, per germline (reference sequence). Full variable domain (outside the CDR3, taken from reference TRBV19 and TRBJ1-5): DGGITQSPKYLFRKEGQNVTLSCEQNLNHDAMYWYRQDPGQGLRLIYYSQIVNDFQKGDIAEGYSVSREKKESFPLTVTSAQKNPTAFYLCASSDLNRSNYPGGQPQHFGDGTRLSIL.

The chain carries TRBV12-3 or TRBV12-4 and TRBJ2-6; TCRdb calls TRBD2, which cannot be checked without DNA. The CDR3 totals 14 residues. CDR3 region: CASGTASGANVLTF.

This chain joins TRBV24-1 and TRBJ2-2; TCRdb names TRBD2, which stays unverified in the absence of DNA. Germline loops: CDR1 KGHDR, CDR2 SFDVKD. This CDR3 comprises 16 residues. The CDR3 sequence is CATSVGPSRNTGELFF.

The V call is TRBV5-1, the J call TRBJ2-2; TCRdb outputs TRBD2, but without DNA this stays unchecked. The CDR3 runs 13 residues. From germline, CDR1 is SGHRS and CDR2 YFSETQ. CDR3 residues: CASREGNTGELFF.

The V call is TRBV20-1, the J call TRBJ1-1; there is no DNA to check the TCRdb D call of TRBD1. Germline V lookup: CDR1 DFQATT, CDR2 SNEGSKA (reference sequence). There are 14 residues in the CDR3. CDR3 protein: CSAPQDESPYEAFF.

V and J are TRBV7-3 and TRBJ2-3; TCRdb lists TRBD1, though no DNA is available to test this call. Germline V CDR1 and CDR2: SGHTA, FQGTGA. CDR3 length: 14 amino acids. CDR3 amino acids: CASSFRAVGDTQYF.

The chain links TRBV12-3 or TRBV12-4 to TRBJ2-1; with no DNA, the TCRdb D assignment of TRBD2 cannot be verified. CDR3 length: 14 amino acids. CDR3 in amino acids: CASKREAMVDEQFF.

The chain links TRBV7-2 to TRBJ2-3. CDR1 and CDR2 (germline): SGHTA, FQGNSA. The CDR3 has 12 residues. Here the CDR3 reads CASTDPKDTQYF.

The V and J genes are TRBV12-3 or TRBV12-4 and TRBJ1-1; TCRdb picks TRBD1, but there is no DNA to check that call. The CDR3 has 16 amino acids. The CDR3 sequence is CASSLEEVMPGAEAFF.

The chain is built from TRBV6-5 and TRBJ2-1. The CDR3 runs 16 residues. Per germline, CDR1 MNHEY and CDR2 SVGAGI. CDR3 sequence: CASSSPTQNYYNEQFF.

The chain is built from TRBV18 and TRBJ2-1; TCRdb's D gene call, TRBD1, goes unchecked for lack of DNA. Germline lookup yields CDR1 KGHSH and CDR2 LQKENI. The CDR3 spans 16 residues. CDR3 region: CASSPPVAGVYNEQFF. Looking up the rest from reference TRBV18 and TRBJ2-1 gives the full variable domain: NAGVMQNPRHLVRRRGQEARLRCSPMKGHSHVYWYRQLPEEGLKFMVYLQKENIIDESGMPKERFSAEFPKEGPSILRIQQVVRGDSAAYFCASSPPVAGVYNEQFFGPGTRLTVL.

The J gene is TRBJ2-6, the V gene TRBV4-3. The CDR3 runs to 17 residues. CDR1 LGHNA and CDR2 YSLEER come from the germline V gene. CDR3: CASSPKPAGSGANVLTF.

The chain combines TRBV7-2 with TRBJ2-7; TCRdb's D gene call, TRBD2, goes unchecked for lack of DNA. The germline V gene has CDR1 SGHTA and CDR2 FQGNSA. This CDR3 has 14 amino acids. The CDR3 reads CASSLRGAGGEQYF.

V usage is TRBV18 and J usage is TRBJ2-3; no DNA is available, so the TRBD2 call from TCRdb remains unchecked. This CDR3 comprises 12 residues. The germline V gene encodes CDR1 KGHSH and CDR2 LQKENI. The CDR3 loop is CASSQRADTQYF.